The T cell receptor beta chain described here comes from a study of beta chain features in type 1 diabetes. General study points: Any role of HLA type in TCRB rearrangement remained unresolved here.

CDR3 length: 16 amino acids. The ends lost 4 bases at V and 0 bases at J; junction bases unmatched: 6. Germline assignment: CDR1 LNHDA and CDR2 SQIVND (reference sequence). Every bit of the isolated RNA underwent reverse transcription, so sequencing read expressed TCRB transcripts. TCRdb's copy holds only in-frame clones and misses some; the assay was immunoSEQ multiplex PCR. In the table there are approximately 170,000 clones, approximately 9.9% of which are singletons. In its sample, this clone was seen a few times. Its target is not known. The chain couples TRBV19 to TRBJ2-7, with 10 bases aligning to TRBD1. The source of this sequence is a woman younger than 35 in good health. Material for sequencing was central memory CD4+ T cells from blood. DNA of the CDR3: TGTGCCAGTAGTAAAATGGGACAGGGGAGCTCCTACGAGCAGTACTTC. It translates to CASSKMGQGSSYEQYF.